The present T cell receptor (beta chain) was sequenced within a study of blood T cell repertoires in COVID-19. Study processing details: Estimation of nucleated cell counts relied on the amplification of reference gene primers. The protocol was immunoSEQ multiplex PCR, while the TCRdb copy is restricted to in-frame clones and leaves out a portion. V and J calls and clone size are as listed in that table; D and trimming were resolved from the DNA. Here the sample spans hundreds of thousands of clones, 75% to 85% being singletons. The specimen was peripheral blood. The sequence was collected from a man aged 45-60 years with COVID-19, enrolled during active disease.

The CDR3 loop reads CASTPVGTVNQPQHF. The CDR3 nucleotides are TGTGCCAGCACCCCAGTCGGGACAGTAAATCAGCCCCAGCATTTT. J is TRBJ1-5 and V is TRBV6-5; TRBD1 matches 7 bases. Germline trimming cut 7 bases from V and 4 bases from J; bases unmatched to any gene: 10. In germline, CDR1 is MNHEY, CDR2 SVGAGI. CDR3 length: 15 residues.